This TCR beta chain stems from a study of metastatic and nonmetastatic thyroid tumors (dated by TCRdb to 2018 to 2020). Regarding the study in general: Repertoires were compared across peripheral blood and tumor or nodule tissue samples from malignant and benign thyroid patients. What the study reported, not specific to this receptor: In both blood and tumor samples, malignant tumors were reported to have significantly higher TCR beta diversity than benign nodules.

Trimming costs V 5 bases and J 5 bases, and their ends lie 12 bases apart. Counted from cysteine to phenylalanine, this CDR3 has 13 amino acids. Left in the record is the CDR3 DNA by itself, 39 bases read in frame from the first base. CDR1 MNHEY and CDR2 SMNVEV are derived from the germline V gene (reference sequence). No treatment had been received by any patient before thyroid surgery. Using T-cell receptor beta sequencing, the researchers looked back retrospectively at clinical samples from patients, gathered between about 2012 and 2018. Preparation of the library involved PCR. Sequenced on an Illumina HiSeq 4000. High-throughput sequencing was used to profile the CDR3 region of the TCR beta-chain in every patient. The authors' analysis ran thus. The researchers built a classifier to tell apart papillary thyroid cancer patients with distant metastasis, based on CDR3 differences among clinicopathological groups. The Shannon index was used to assess repertoire diversity, and the Morisita-Horn index was used to assess tumor-blood repertoire similarity. The public reads were quality trimmed at Q25 with fastp and then assembled into clones with MiXCR by TCRdb, keeping productive beta chains. Clone size and V and J calls follow TCRdb, not the original study. The table for this sample lists under 35,000 clones; around a quarter of them were counted only once. The ten largest clones add up to roughly 15% of the sample.

This clone was found many times. This receptor's antigen is unknown. One base away there is no much larger clone; base qualities are not given. This clonotype was obtained from a female donor with papillary thyroid cancer or a benign thyroid nodule (not recorded which). Some clones in this sample may be carry-over from other donors' samples. Sequencing used blood. Here the chain combines TRBV27 and TRBJ1-1; the D gene cannot be named for sure. The bases are TGTGCCAGCAGTCACGCCTGGGATACTGAAGCTTTCTTT. It is translated as CASSHAWDTEAFF.